This entry concerns a single T cell receptor (beta chain). The target antigen is unknown. Pooling was applied to second doses at about 4 or about 12 weeks. The sample belongs to a study of T cell responses to AZD1222 COVID-19 vaccine. Study-wide results and caveats: Just a handful of AZD1222 recipients tested seropositive at baseline.

Data came from immunoSEQ multiplex PCR; TCRdb stores just in-frame clones and leaves some out. The sample lists approximately 100,000 clones; around 87% were seen once. This receptor was taken from an adult who received the AZD1222 COVID-19 vaccine. The sample consisted of peripheral blood, taken 28 days after the second AZD1222 dose.

In nucleotides, the CDR3 is TGTGCCAGCAGTGCGACAGGGGTCTCCTACGAGCAGTACTTC. It encodes CASSATGVSYEQYF. This chain uses TRBV28 with TRBJ2-7, with TRBD1 matching 8 bases. With V trimmed by 5 bases and J by 0 bases, 3 bases remained unmatched. The CDR3 is 14 residues long. Germline V lookup: CDR1 MDHEN, CDR2 SYDVKM.